A single sample gave rise to the 28 T cell receptor beta chains below, sequenced in a study of regulatory T cells in long-lasting Graves disease. Time point defined: newly diagnosed GD, antithyroid drugs for less than 3 months. The TCR library was prepared using RNA isolated from PBMCs. Construction of TCR beta libraries relied on iRepertoire HTBI primers and on Arm-PCR targeting CDR3 regions. TCRdb used MiXCR to reprocess the multiplex PCR reads, holding one entry per CDR3 protein. The sample lists around 360,000 distinct CDR3 sequences; 16% were seen once. The data also belong to a second study, concerning T cells in Graves' hyperthyroidism and ophthalmopathy.

Sequencing was performed on peripheral blood mononuclear cells (PBMCs), taken at new diagnosis, from a patient treated with antithyroid drugs. These receptors came from a woman aged 18 to 35 with Graves disease.

This clonotype was found a few times. The chain combines TRBV4-1 with TRBJ1-1, with D possibly being TRBD1 (5 bases). CDR3 length: 15 amino acids. V was shortened by 4 bases and J by 0 bases, with 12 bases between the two germline ends. Germline-derived CDR1 and CDR2 are MGHRA and YSYEKL. CDR3 in amino acids: CASSPEGTVNTEAFF. The CDR3 bases are TGCGCCAGCAGCCCTGAGGGGACGGTGAACACTGAAGCTTTCTTT.

This clonotype was counted many times. The rearrangement joins TRBV20-1 to TRBJ2-1; TRBD2 matches at 11 bases. The CDR3 runs 14 residues. Per the germline V gene, CDR1 is DFQATT and CDR2 is SNEGSKA (reference sequence). The V and J ends lost 0 bases and 6 bases, in that order; junction bases with no gene match: 1. CDR3 sequence reads: CSARDSGGANEQFF. The CDR3 DNA sequence: TGCAGTGCTAGAGATAGCGGGGGGGCCAATGAGCAGTTCTTC.

This clonotype has ten or more counts. CDR3 sequence reads: CASSESEGGTEAFF. CDR3 nucleotide sequence: TGCGCCAGCAGTGAGTCTGAGGGGGGCACTGAAGCTTTCTTT. This chain links TRBV10-1 with TRBJ1-1; TRBD1 might be the D (6 bases). Germline V lookup: CDR1 WNHNN, CDR2 SYGVQD (reference sequence). The CDR3 is made up of 14 amino acids. V was clipped by 0 bases and J by 4 bases, with 9 bases between them.

Only a few counts were recorded for this clonotype. The chain is built from TRBV6-1 and TRBJ2-3; 12 bases are a match to TRBD2. The CDR3 runs to 16 residues. The V segment lost 6 bases and the J segment 7 bases; nucleotides outside the gene matches: 11. The germline gives CDR1 MNHNS, CDR2 SASEGT. CDR3 in DNA: TGTGCCAGCAGCCGCAACCCAACTAGCGGGGGGTATACGCAGTATTTT. The encoded protein is CASSRNPTSGGYTQYF.

The chain employs TRBV5-8 and TRBJ1-2; 7 nucleotides line up with TRBD1. The CDR3 is made up of 14 amino acids. Germline loops: CDR1 SGHTS, CDR2 YDEGEE. V was pared by 5 bases and J by 3 bases, with 7 bases of the junction left unmatched. CDR3 loop: CASRRGQVDYGYTF. The CDR3 DNA sequence: TGTGCCAGCAGGAGAGGACAGGTCGACTATGGCTACACCTTC.

This clonotype was seen ten or more times. This chain connects TRBV7-3 to TRBJ1-1; D not resolved. Germline lookup yields CDR1 SGHTA and CDR2 FQGTGA. The CDR3 sequence is 13 residues long. V was cut by 4 bases and J by 6 bases, with 12 bases left in between. CDR3 amino acids: CASSSALLSEAFF. The CDR3, as DNA: TGTGCCAGCAGCTCCGCTTTGTTGTCTGAAGCTTTCTTT.

This clonotype was counted between two and nine times. The CDR3 DNA sequence: TGCGCCAGCAGCCAAGTAGGGGTGGGCCCCCGTTCTGGCTACACCTTC. This translates into CASSQVGVGPRSGYTF. The chain couples TRBV4-1 to TRBJ1-2; a weak D match, TRBD1 (5 bases). This CDR3 has 16 residues. V dropped 1 base and J dropped 7 bases, with 19 bases sitting between them. Germline loops: CDR1 MGHRA, CDR2 YSYEKL.

This clonotype appeared many times. This chain connects TRBV30 to TRBJ1-1; a weak D match, TRBD1 (6 bases). CDR1 is GTSNPN and CDR2 is SVGIG in the germline V gene (reference sequence). Trimming removed 3 bases at V and 4 bases at J, with 15 bases between. CDR3 length: 14 residues. CDR3 bases: TGTGCCTGGAGGAGAGGGGGAAGAGTCACTGAAGCTTTCTTT. This encodes CAWRRGGRVTEAFF.

In this sample, this clonotype turned up many times. The chain uses TRBV5-6 and TRBJ1-1, with D maybe TRBD1 (5 bases). The CDR3 runs 15 residues. V was trimmed by 4 bases and J by 4 bases, leaving 17 bases between them. Germline CDR1 and CDR2: SGHDT and YYEEEE. CDR3 coding DNA: TGTGCCAGCAGCCCCCGAGGGAGGGACGCCACTGAAGCTTTCTTT. It is translated as CASSPRGRDATEAFF.

The gene calls are TRBV5-1 and TRBJ2-7, with unresolved D. In germline, CDR1 is SGHRS, CDR2 YFSETQ. This CDR3 spans 14 amino acids. The ends were cut back, 0 bases at V and 3 bases at J, with 10 bases in the middle. The CDR3 region is CASSLETYDYEQYF. As DNA, the CDR3 is TGCGCCAGCAGCTTGGAGACCTACGACTACGAGCAGTACTTC.

Ten or more counts support this clonotype. The J gene is TRBJ2-2, the V gene TRBV28; D is possibly TRBD2 (5 bases). The CDR3 has 14 amino acids. Trimming removed 8 bases from V and 0 bases from J, with 10 bases in between. CDR1 is MDHEN and CDR2 is SYDVKM in the germline V gene. CDR3 nucleotide sequence: TGTGCCAGCCACCCCGGGGCGAACACCGGGGAGCTGTTTTTT. Translating it yields CASHPGANTGELFF.

The table lists this clonotype with many counts. This chain links TRBV7-9 with TRBJ2-3; the match to TRBD2 covers 7 bases. V was clipped by 3 bases and J by 8 bases; unmatched bases: 8. From germline, CDR1 is SEHNR and CDR2 FQNEAQ (reference sequence). The CDR3 loop spans 14 amino acids. DNA for the CDR3: TGTGCCAGCAGCTTCTGGCGGGAGAGAGTTACGCAGTATTTT. Amino acids: CASSFWRERVTQYF.

There are many counts of this clonotype. This sequence joins TRBV7-9 and TRBJ2-3; possible D gene TRBD2, 5 bases. The length of the CDR3 is 17 residues. Germline V CDR1 and CDR2: SEHNR, FQNEAQ (reference sequence). Deletions cut 1 base from V and 0 bases from J, with 14 bases between. The CDR3: CASSLGASRGSTDTQYF. CDR3 DNA sequence: TGTGCCAGCAGCTTAGGGGCTAGCCGCGGAAGCACAGATACGCAGTATTTT.

The genes are TRBV4-2 and TRBJ2-7; D ambiguous. Germline CDR1 and CDR2: LGHNA and YNFKEQ. Between the trimmed V and J ends, which lost 0 bases and 1 base, there was a span of 10 bases. This CDR3 has 15 residues. The CDR3 loop is CASSQDLAYSYEQYF. The CDR3 nucleotides are TGTGCCAGCAGCCAAGATCTGGCATATTCCTACGAGCAGTACTTC.

This clonotype was counted once. A far larger clone is one nucleotide away, so this likely arose from a read error. This chain connects TRBV12-3 or TRBV12-4 to TRBJ2-1, with TRBD2 matching 8 bases. There are 14 residues in the CDR3. Written as DNA, the CDR3 is TGTGCCAACAGTTTAGGACTAGCTAGAAATGAGCAGTTCTTC. Its protein is CANSLGLARNEQFF.

This clonotype was observed at least ten times. The chain joins TRBV12-3 or TRBV12-4 to TRBJ1-2; 7 positions agree with TRBD1. J gave up 6 bases and V 6 bases, and 16 bases lay outside the gene matches. The CDR3 consists of 16 residues. CDR3 in amino acids: CASSPLTGNKGNGYTF. The CDR3 nucleotides read TGTGCCAGCAGCCCACTGACAGGGAATAAAGGGAATGGCTACACCTTC.

This clonotype came up many times. This sequence joins TRBV12-3 or TRBV12-4 and TRBJ2-1, with 9 nucleotides matching TRBD2. This CDR3 comprises 15 residues. The trim removed 5 bases at V and 9 bases at J, leaving 11 bases unmatched. The CDR3 loop is CASSRTGGGASEQFF. As DNA, the CDR3 is TGTGCCAGCAGTCGTACTGGCGGGGGGGCCTCTGAGCAGTTCTTC.

The gene calls are TRBV5-6 and TRBJ1-6; D is unclear. The V and J ends lost 4 bases and 7 bases respectively, with 12 bases between them. Germline-derived CDR1 and CDR2 are SGHDT and YYEEEE. This CDR3 has 14 amino acids. The CDR3 DNA follows: TGTGCCAGCAGCATTGGACGAGAGAATTCACCCCTCCACTTT. Translation: CASSIGRENSPLHF.

The count of this clonotype is one. This may stem from a read error, because a much larger clone lies one nucleotide away. The chain employs TRBV7-2 and TRBJ2-7; a possible D gene is TRBD2 (6 bases). Germline CDR1 is SGHTA and CDR2 is FQGNSA. The CDR3 is 13 residues long. Deletions cut 3 bases from V and 9 bases from J, with 15 bases between. CDR3 sequence (DNA): TGTGCCAGCAGCTTCCGGGCTGTGGGGGGGCAGTACTTC. Amino acids: CASSFRAVGGQYF.

Ten or more counts support this clonotype. The gene calls are TRBV20-1 and TRBJ1-2; weak D call: TRBD1 (5 bases). CDR3 length: 15 amino acids. Per germline, CDR1 DFQATT and CDR2 SNEGSKA (reference sequence). Trimming left V 3 bases short and J 0 bases short, with 14 bases between. The CDR3 loop reads CSASPRTFANYGYTF. The CDR3 DNA follows: TGCAGTGCTAGTCCTAGGACATTTGCTAACTATGGCTACACCTTC.

As concerns this clonotype: Germline and junction disagree at one end, which may indicate a read error. The chain is built from TRBV20-1 and TRBJ2-5, with unresolved D. Per germline, CDR1 DFQATT and CDR2 SNEGSKA (reference sequence). This CDR3 contains 11 residues. CDR3 DNA: TGCAGCGCTAGTCGGCGAGAGACCCAGTACTTC. Translation gives CSASRRETQYF.

The J gene is TRBJ1-5, the V gene TRBV20-1; perhaps TRBD1 as D (6 bases). Between the trimmed V and J ends, which lost 3 bases and 6 bases, there was a span of 15 bases. Looked up from germline, CDR1 is DFQATT and CDR2 is SNEGSKA (reference sequence). This CDR3 has 14 residues. The CDR3, as DNA: TGCAGTGCTAGCGACAGGAATTCGGGTCAGCCCCAGCATTTT. This codes for CSASDRNSGQPQHF.

V and J are TRBV6-2 or TRBV6-3 and TRBJ1-1; TRBD1 is a possible D gene (5 bases). The CDR3 totals 16 residues. V lost 1 base and J lost 0, with 12 bases in between. Germline V lookup: CDR1 MNHEY, CDR2 SVGEGT. The CDR3 nucleotides read TGTGCCAGCAGTTACTTGGGACGGACCATGAACACTGAAGCTTTCTTT. This gives the protein CASSYLGRTMNTEAFF.

This clonotype was observed many times. The V call is TRBV7-3, the J call TRBJ2-3, with unresolved D. CDR3 length equals 14 residues. Between the trimmed V and J ends, which lost 3 bases and 4 bases, there was a span of 11 bases. Germline CDR1 and CDR2: SGHTA and FQGTGA. The CDR3 DNA is TGTGCCAGCAGCTTGAAGCCCGGAGCAGATACGCAGTATTTT. This translates into CASSLKPGADTQYF.

This clonotype occurred many times. This rearrangement joins TRBV3-1 to TRBJ1-5; no definite D call. Trimming cost V 2 bases and J 6 bases, with 5 bases left between them. From germline, CDR1 is LGHDT and CDR2 YNNKEL (reference sequence). This CDR3 spans 12 amino acids. The CDR3 DNA follows: TGTGCCAGCAGCCAATCGGGTCAGCCCCAGCATTTT. This encodes CASSQSGQPQHF. Combining the CDR3 with reference TRBV3-1 and TRBJ1-5 gives the whole variable domain DTAVSQTPKYLVTQMGNDKSIKCEQNLGHDTMYWYKQDSKKFLKIMFSYNNKELIINETVPNRFSPKSPDKAHLNLHINSLELGDSAVYFCASSQSGQPQHFGDGTRLSIL.

This clonotype has at least ten counts. The CDR3 DNA sequence: TGTGCCAGCAGTACCCGGTGGCAGCCAATCTCCTACGAGCAGTACTTC. Amino acid sequence: CASSTRWQPISYEQYF. The chain links TRBV6-1 to TRBJ2-7; no reliable D call. Trimming removed 5 bases at V and 0 bases at J, with 17 bases between. This CDR3 is built from 16 residues. Looked up from germline, CDR1 is MNHNS and CDR2 is SASEGT.

About this clonotype: A much larger clone is a single base away; this may be a read error. The CDR3 sequence: CSAIGTGSPQETQYF. In DNA form, the CDR3 reads TGCAGTGCGATCGGGACAGGGAGTCCTCAAGAGACCCAGTACTTC. The genes are TRBV20-1 and TRBJ2-5, with 9 bases fitting TRBD1. The CDR3 has 15 amino acids. V was clipped by 6 bases and J by 2 bases; unmatched bases: 10. From germline, CDR1 is DFQATT and CDR2 SNEGSKA (reference sequence).

This clonotype appeared many times. V usage is TRBV11-2 and J usage is TRBJ2-2; D perhaps matches TRBD2 (5 bases). Trimming took off 7 bases at V and 5 bases at J, with 17 bases between the two ends. The CDR3 contains 15 residues. Germline V gene lookup returns CDR1 SGHAT and CDR2 FQNNGV. The CDR3 loop reads CASIIGGGGTGELFF. The CDR3 DNA follows: TGTGCCAGCATTATAGGAGGAGGCGGGACCGGGGAGCTGTTTTTT. Looking up the rest from reference TRBV11-2 and TRBJ2-2 gives the full variable domain: EAGVAQSPRYKIIEKRQSVAFWCNPISGHATLYWYQQILGQGPKLLIQFQNNGVVDDSQLPKDRFSAERLKGVDSTLKIQPAKLEDSAVYLCASIIGGGGTGELFFGEGSRLTVL.